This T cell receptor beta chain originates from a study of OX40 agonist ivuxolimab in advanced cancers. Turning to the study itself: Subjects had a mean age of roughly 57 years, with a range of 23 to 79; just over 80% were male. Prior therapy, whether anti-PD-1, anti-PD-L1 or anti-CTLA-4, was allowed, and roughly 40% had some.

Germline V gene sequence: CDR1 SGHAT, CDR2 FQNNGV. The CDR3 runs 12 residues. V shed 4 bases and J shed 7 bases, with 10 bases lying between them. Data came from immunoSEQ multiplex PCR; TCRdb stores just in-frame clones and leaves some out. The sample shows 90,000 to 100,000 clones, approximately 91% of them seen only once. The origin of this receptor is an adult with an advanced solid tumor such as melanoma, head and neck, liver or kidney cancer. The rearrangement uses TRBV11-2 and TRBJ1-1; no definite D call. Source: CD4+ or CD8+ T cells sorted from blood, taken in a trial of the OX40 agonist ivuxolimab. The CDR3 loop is CASSSARGEAFF. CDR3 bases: TGTGCCAGCAGCTCGGCCCGCGGTGAAGCTTTCTTT.